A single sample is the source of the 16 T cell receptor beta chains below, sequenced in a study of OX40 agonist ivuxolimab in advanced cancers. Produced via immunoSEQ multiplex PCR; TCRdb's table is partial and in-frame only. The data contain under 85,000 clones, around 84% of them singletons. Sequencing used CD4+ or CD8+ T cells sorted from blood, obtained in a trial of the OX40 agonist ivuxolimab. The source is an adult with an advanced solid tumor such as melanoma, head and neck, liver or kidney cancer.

The CDR3 coding sequence is TGTGCCAGCAGCTACCGACAGGTGGGGACCGGGGAGCTGTTTTTT. It yields the protein CASSYRQVGTGELFF. This chain connects TRBV9 to TRBJ2-2; a possible D gene is TRBD1 (6 bases). Germline V gene lookup returns CDR1 SGDLS and CDR2 YYNGEE. The CDR3 is made up of 15 amino acids. Trimming stripped 4 bases from V and 5 bases from J, with 15 bases between.

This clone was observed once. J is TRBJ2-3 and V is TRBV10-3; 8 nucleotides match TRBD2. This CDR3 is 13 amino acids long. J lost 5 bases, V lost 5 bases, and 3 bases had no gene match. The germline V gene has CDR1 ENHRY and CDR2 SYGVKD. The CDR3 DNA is TGTGCCATCAGTTCCCTAGCGGGAGATACGCAGTATTTT. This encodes CAISSLAGDTQYF.

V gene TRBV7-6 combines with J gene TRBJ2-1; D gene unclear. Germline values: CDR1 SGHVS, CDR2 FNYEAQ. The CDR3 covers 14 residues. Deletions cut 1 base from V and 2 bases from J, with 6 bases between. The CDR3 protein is CASSLVTAYNEQFF. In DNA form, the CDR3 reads TGTGCCAGCAGCTTAGTCACAGCCTACAATGAGCAGTTCTTC.

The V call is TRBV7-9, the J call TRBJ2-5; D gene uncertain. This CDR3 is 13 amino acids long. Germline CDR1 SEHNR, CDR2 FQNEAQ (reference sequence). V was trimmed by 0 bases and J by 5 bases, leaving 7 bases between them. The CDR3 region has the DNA TGTGCCAGCAGCTTAGCCGGTGCGGAGACCCAGTACTTC. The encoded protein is CASSLAGAETQYF.

The CDR3 DNA reads TGTGCCAGCAGCCGGGGGGAAAACTCTGGGGCCAACGTCCTGACTTTC. Translated, it gives CASSRGENSGANVLTF. The chain recombines TRBV28 with TRBJ2-6; TRBD2 matches 7 bases. V was pared by 6 bases and J by 0 bases, with 5 bases of the junction left unmatched. This CDR3 has 16 amino acids. Germline values: CDR1 MDHEN, CDR2 SYDVKM.

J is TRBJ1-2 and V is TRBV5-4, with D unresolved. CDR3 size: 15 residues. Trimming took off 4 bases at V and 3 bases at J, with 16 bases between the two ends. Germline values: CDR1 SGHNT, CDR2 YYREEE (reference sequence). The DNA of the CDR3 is TGTGCCAGCAGCCCCCCCGTGGGGTTGGACTATGGCTACACCTTC. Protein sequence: CASSPPVGLDYGYTF.

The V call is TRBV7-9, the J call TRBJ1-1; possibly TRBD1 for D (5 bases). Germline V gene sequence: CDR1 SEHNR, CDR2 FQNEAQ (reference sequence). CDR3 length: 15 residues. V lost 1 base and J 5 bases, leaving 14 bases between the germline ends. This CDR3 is CASSLGSRVGTEAFF. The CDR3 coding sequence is TGTGCCAGCAGCTTAGGTTCCAGGGTGGGTACTGAAGCTTTCTTT.

The CDR3 region is CASRTRPGDYEQYF. The CDR3 DNA sequence: TGTGCCAGCCGGACCCGCCCAGGAGACTACGAGCAGTACTTC. This chain connects TRBV7-2 to TRBJ2-7; D remains unclear. Looked up from germline, CDR1 is SGHTA and CDR2 is FQGNSA. The CDR3 covers 14 residues. V dropped 8 bases and J dropped 3 bases, with 17 bases sitting between them. Full variable domain (rest looked up from reference TRBV7-2 and TRBJ2-7): GAGVSQSPSNKVTEKGKDVELRCDPISGHTALYWYRQSLGQGLEFLIYFQGNSAPDKSGLPSDRFSAERTGGSVSTLTIQRTQQEDSAVYLCASRTRPGDYEQYFGPGTRLTVT.

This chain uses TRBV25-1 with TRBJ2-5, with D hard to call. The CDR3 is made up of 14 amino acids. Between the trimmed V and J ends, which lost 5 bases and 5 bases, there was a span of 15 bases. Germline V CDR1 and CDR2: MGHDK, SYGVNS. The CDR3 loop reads CASSPGTKRETQYF. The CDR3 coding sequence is TGTGCCAGCAGTCCTGGTACTAAGAGGGAGACCCAGTACTTC.

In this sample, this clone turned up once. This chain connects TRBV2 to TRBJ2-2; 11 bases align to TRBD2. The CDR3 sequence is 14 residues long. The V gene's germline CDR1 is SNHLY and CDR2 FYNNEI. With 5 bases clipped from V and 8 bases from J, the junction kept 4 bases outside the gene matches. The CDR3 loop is CASSSTSGKGELFF. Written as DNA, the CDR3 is TGTGCCAGCAGTTCGACTAGCGGGAAAGGGGAGCTGTTTTTT. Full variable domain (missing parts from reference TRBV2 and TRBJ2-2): EPEVTQTPSHQVTQMGQEVILRCVPISNHLYFYWYRQILGQKVEFLVSFYNNEISEKSEIFDDQFSVERPDGSNFTLKIRSTKLEDSAMYFCASSSTSGKGELFFGEGSRLTVL.

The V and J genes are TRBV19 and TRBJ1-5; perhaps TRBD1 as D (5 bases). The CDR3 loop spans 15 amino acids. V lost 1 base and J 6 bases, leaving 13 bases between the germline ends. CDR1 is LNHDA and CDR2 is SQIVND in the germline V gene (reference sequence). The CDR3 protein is CASSIGRQGGQPQHF. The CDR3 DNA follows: TGTGCCAGTAGTATAGGTAGGCAGGGAGGTCAGCCCCAGCATTTT.

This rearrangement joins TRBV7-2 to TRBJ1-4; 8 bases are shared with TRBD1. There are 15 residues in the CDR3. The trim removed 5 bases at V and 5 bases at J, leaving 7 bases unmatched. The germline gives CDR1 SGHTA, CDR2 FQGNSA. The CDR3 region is CASSSRGHGNEKLFF. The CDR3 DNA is TGTGCCAGCAGCAGCAGGGGGCACGGGAATGAAAAACTGTTTTTT.

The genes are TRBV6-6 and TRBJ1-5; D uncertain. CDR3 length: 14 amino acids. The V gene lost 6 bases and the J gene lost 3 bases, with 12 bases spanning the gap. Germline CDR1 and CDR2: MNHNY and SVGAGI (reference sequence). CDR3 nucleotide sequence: TGTGCCAGCAGATCCCGGGCCGACAATCAGCCCCAGCATTTT. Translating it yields CASRSRADNQPQHF.

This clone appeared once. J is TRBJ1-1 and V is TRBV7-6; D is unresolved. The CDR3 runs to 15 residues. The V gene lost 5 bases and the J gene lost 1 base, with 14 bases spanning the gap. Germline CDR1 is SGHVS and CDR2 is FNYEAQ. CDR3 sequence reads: CASSPVLGWNTEAFF. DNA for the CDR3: TGTGCCAGCAGCCCCGTCTTGGGTTGGAACACTGAAGCTTTCTTT. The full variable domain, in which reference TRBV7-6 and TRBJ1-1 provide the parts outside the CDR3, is GAGVSQSPRYKVTKRGQDVALRCDPISGHVSLYWYRQALGQGPEFLTYFNYEAQQDKSGLPNDRFSAERPEGSISTLTIQRTEQRDSAMYRCASSPVLGWNTEAFFGQGTRLTVV.

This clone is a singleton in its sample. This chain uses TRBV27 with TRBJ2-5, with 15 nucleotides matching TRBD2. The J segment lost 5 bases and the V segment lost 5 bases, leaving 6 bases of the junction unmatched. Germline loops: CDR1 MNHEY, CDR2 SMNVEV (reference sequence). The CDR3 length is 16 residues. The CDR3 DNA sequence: TGTGCCAGCAGTCCCGGACTAGCGGGAGGGAAGGAGACCCAGTACTTC. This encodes CASSPGLAGGKETQYF.

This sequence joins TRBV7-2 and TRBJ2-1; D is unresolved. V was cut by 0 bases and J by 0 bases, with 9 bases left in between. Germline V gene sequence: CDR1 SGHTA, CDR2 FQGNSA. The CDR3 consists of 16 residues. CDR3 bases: TGTGCCAGCAGCTTAGCGCTCTACAGCTCCTACAATGAGCAGTTCTTC. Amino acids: CASSLALYSSYNEQFF.